What follows is one T cell receptor (beta chain) and its context. Its antigen is unknown. V shed 0 bases and J 5 bases; nucleotides not matched to a gene: 7. This CDR3 spans 16 amino acids. Germline CDR1 is LNHNV and CDR2 is YYDKDF (reference sequence). These data belong to a study of T-cell memory formation after mild COVID-19. Study observations and caveats: A balance of CD4 and CD8 characterized clones contracting day 15 to 85, whereas later expanders leaned CD4+. CM and EM subsets held most contracting CD4+ clones; EMRA held CD8+ ones.

A single record per CDR3 protein comes from TCRdb applying MiXCR to the 5' RACE reads. The table includes fewer than 450,000 distinct CDR3 sequences, roughly a quarter detected once. This TCR was recovered from an adult woman who had mild COVID-19 (a few samples of this study predate the infection). Cell type and time point are not known. The chain links TRBV15 to TRBJ2-5, with TRBD2 matching 9 bases. Sequencing was performed on PBMCs or a T cell subset sorted from them (not recorded which). CDR3: CATSRDPASGVETQYF. The CDR3 bases are TGTGCCACCAGCAGAGATCCCGCTAGCGGGGTGGAGACCCAGTACTTC.